This T cell receptor (beta chain) appears in the sequencing data of a study of Ad26.COV2.S vaccination and SARS-CoV-2 variants. Study context: The trial was COV1001 and the donor's arm was Ad26.COV2.S. The study, taken as a whole, reports: In vaccinated individuals, spike-specific CD8+ and CD4+ T cell responses reportedly displayed substantial breadth.

Repertoires were generated with immunoSEQ multiplex PCR, while TCRdb's copy carries only in-frame clones and drops some. The table shows about 350,000 clones, with around 89% occurring only once. The V gene lost 4 bases and the J gene lost 9 bases, with 11 bases spanning the gap. The CDR3 is made up of 12 amino acids. Germline values: CDR1 SGDLS, CDR2 YYNGEE. Documented treatment: roughly 19 received Ad26.COV2.S at low or high dose, single or two shots; several received placebo; per-sample allocation not given. Sampling happened 63 days after the first vaccine or placebo injection. In regard to this clone: The target antigen is unknown.

The sequenced sample was peripheral blood, obtained in a trial of Ad26.COV2.S vaccine versus placebo. The receptor was isolated from a person aged 18 to 59 who received the Ad26.COV2.S COVID-19 vaccine or a placebo. The gene calls are TRBV9 and TRBJ2-1; maybe TRBD2 (5 bases). The CDR3 DNA sequence: TGTGCCAGCAGCAGCGGTCTTTCTGAGCAGTTCTTC. Its protein is CASSSGLSEQFF.